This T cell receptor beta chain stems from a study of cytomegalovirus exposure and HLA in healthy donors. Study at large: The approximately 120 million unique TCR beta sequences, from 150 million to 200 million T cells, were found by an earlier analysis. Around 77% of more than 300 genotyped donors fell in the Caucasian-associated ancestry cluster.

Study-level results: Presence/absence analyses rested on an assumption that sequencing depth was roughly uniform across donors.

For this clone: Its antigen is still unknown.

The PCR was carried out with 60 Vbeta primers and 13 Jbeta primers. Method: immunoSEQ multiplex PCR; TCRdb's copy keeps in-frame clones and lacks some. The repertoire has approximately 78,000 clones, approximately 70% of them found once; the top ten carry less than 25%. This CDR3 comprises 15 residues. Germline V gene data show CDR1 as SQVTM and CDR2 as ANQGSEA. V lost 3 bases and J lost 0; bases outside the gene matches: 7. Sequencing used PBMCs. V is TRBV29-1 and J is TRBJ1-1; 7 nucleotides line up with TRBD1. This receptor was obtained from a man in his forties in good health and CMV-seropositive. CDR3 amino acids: CSVEGGRGLNTEAFF. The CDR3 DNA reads TGCAGCGTTGAGGGGGGAAGGGGGCTGAACACTGAAGCTTTCTTT.